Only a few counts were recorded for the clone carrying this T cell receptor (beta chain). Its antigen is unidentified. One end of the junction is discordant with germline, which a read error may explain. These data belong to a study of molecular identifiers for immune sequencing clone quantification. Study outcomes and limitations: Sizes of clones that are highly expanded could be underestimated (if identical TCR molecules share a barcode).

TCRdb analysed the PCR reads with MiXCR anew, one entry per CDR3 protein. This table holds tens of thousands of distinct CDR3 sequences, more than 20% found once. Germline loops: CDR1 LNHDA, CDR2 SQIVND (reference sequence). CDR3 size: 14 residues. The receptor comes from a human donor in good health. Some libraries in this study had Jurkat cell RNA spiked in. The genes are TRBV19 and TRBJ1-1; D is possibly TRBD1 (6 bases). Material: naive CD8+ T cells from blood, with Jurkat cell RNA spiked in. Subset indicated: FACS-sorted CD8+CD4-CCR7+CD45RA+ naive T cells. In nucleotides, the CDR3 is TGTGTCAGTAGTCCCATCACAGGGTTCGCTGAAGCTTTCTTT. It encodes CVSSPITGFAEAFF.